These T cell receptor beta chains were read from a single sample in a study of blood T cells in healthy people across ages. From the 5' RACE reads, TCRdb called clonotypes with MiXCR, one entry per CDR3 protein. The sample carries over a million distinct CDR3 sequences, 42% recorded once. Sample: blood. The receptors were gathered from a young woman in good health. Both conserved end residues are part of each CDR3. The order of the fields is D gene, V gene, J gene, clone size, CDR3 protein, CDR3 DNA. The D gene is left open where the match is weak. A row's size may be missing; if present it is once, few, many or a size class.

>-|TRBV12-3/TRBV12-4|TRBJ2-1|few
CASSCGTCSYNEQFF
TGTGCCAGCAGTTGTGGCACCTGCTCCTACAATGAGCAGTTCTTC
>-|TRBV9|TRBJ2-2|few
CASSARPSDSPGNTGELFF
TGTGCCAGCAGCGCCCGACCCTCGGACAGCCCGGGGAACACCGGGGAGCTGTTTTTT
>-|TRBV18|TRBJ2-3|-
CASSPIDSTDTQYF
TGTGCCAGCTCACCTATCGACAGCACAGATACGCAGTATTTT
>-|TRBV28|TRBJ2-7|few
CASSPLEEVYEQYF
TGTGCCAGCAGTCCCCTGGAGGAGGTCTACGAGCAGTACTTC
>TRBD2|TRBV3-1|TRBJ2-1|few
CASSQFGAGDWNEQFF
TGTGCCAGCAGCCAGTTTGGTGCGGGAGATTGGAATGAGCAGTTCTTC
>-|TRBV25-1|TRBJ1-1|-
CASSEYREGNTEAFF
TGTGCCAGCAGTGAATATAGGGAGGGTAACACTGAAGCTTTCTTT
>TRBD1|TRBV6-5|TRBJ2-7|few
CASSHRDSGYEQYF
TGTGCCAGCAGTCACCGGGACAGCGGCTACGAGCAGTACTTC
>-|TRBV5-6|TRBJ2-3|few
CASSAPGSETYFSTQYF
TGTGCCAGCAGCGCCCCAGGGAGCGAAACCTACTTCTCTACGCAGTATTTT
>-|TRBV7-3|TRBJ1-5|-
CASSSFAVGNQPQHF
TGTGCCAGCAGCTCCTTCGCGGTGGGCAATCAGCCCCAGCATTTT
>-|TRBV30|TRBJ1-2|-
CAWQRGTYGYTF
TGTGCCTGGCAGAGGGGGACCTATGGCTACACCTTC
>-|TRBV20-1|TRBJ2-7|-
CGARDLQQGSSYEQYF
TGCGGTGCTAGAGATCTCCAGCAGGGGAGCTCCTACGAGCAGTACTTC
>TRBD1|TRBV13|TRBJ2-3|-
CASSGTGDTDTQYF
TGTGCCAGCAGTGGGACAGGAGACACAGATACGCAGTATTTT
>TRBD1|TRBV20-1|TRBJ2-1|-
CSAAKLRDRGASNEQFF
TGCAGTGCTGCTAAACTCCGGGACAGGGGGGCGAGCAATGAGCAGTTCTTC
>-|TRBV6-6|TRBJ2-7|few
CATLRGSEQYF
TGTGCCACCCTGAGGGGTAGCGAGCAGTACTTC
>TRBD2|TRBV20-1|TRBJ2-5|few
CSATGTSGNNEQYF
TGCAGTGCTACCGGGACTAGCGGCAACAATGAGCAGTACTTC
>-|TRBV4-1|TRBJ2-1|once
CASSQAGSNEQFF
TGCGCCAGCAGCCAAGCCGGGAGCAATGAGCAGTTCTTC
>TRBD2|TRBV20-1|TRBJ2-7|-
CSARELAGPYEQYF
TGCAGTGCTAGAGAACTAGCGGGCCCTTACGAGCAGTACTTC
>TRBD2|TRBV5-5|TRBJ2-1|-
CASRPLLSGGYDEQFF
TGTGCCAGCAGGCCACTTTTAAGCGGGGGGTACGATGAGCAGTTCTTC
>-|TRBV7-2|TRBJ2-5|many
CASRQGLKETQYF
TGTGCCAGCAGACAGGGACTTAAAGAGACCCAGTACTTC
>TRBD1|TRBV6-5|TRBJ1-2|-
CASSYSPLGQRNYGYTF
TGTGCCAGCAGTTACTCCCCCCTGGGACAGCGCAACTATGGCTACACCTTC
>-|TRBV7-6|TRBJ2-3|-
CASSFTGLFTDTQYF
TGTGCCAGCAGCTTCACGGGACTTTTCACAGATACGCAGTATTTT
>-|TRBV20-1|TRBJ2-3|-
CSAVGGNADTQYF
TGCAGTGCCGTCGGCGGTAACGCTGATACGCAGTATTTT
>-|TRBV7-2|TRBJ2-3|-
CASSVRERGTQYF
TGTGCCAGCAGCGTAAGGGAAAGGGGGACGCAGTATTTT
>TRBD2|TRBV9|TRBJ2-1|few
CASSVEGRLAGYEQFF
TGTGCCAGCAGCGTAGAGGGCCGACTAGCTGGCTATGAGCAGTTCTTC
>TRBD2|TRBV13|TRBJ2-3|few
CASSYSGLTSGDTQYF
TGTGCCAGCAGCTACTCTGGCTTGACTAGCGGGGATACGCAGTATTTT
>-|TRBV20-1|TRBJ2-7|-
CSARIRSSEQYF
TGCAGTGCCAGAATCCGGAGCTCCGAGCAGTACTTC
>-|TRBV2|TRBJ1-4|-
CASSAEVYEKLFF
TGTGCCAGCAGCGCAGAGGTTTATGAAAAACTGTTTTTT
>-|TRBV20-1|TRBJ2-7|once
CSATMSATPTNEQYF
TGCAGTGCCACCATGAGCGCCACCCCAACCAACGAGCAGTACTTC
>TRBD2|TRBV29-1|TRBJ2-7|-
CSVEPGGNSYEQYF
TGCAGCGTTGAGCCGGGGGGTAACTCCTACGAGCAGTACTTC
>TRBD2|TRBV29-1|TRBJ2-7|many
CSVSTSADYEQYF
TGCAGCGTATCAACTAGCGCCGACTACGAGCAGTACTTC
>-|TRBV5-1|TRBJ2-3|few
CASSIAQSTDTQYF
TGCGCCAGCAGCATCGCCCAGAGCACAGATACGCAGTATTTT
>TRBD2|TRBV3-1|TRBJ2-7|-
CASSQEPRGRAYEQYF
TGTGCCAGCAGCCAAGAGCCTCGCGGGAGAGCCTACGAGCAGTACTTC
>-|TRBV12-3/TRBV12-4|TRBJ2-3|-
CASSLGSARGDTQYF
TGTGCCAGCAGTTTGGGGTCAGCGAGGGGAGATACGCAGTATTTT
>-|TRBV20-1|TRBJ2-5|-
CSAQDWTQYF
TGCAGTGCTCAGGACTGGACCCAGTACTTC
>TRBD2|TRBV7-3|TRBJ2-1|-
CASSPGVRSGDPANEQFF
TGTGCCAGCAGCCCCGGCGTTAGGAGCGGGGATCCCGCTAATGAGCAGTTCTTC
>-|TRBV6-2/TRBV6-3|TRBJ2-5|-
CASSAGRSLQETQYF
TGTGCCAGCAGCGCGGGACGGAGTCTCCAAGAGACCCAGTACTTC
>-|TRBV12-3/TRBV12-4|TRBJ2-1|-
CASSFEGLLTGDEQFF
TGTGCCAGCAGTTTTGAAGGACTACTTACTGGGGATGAGCAGTTCTTC
>-|TRBV27|TRBJ2-7|-
CASTLSTTGTYEQYF
TGTGCCAGCACCTTATCCACGACAGGCACCTACGAGCAGTACTTC
>-|TRBV11-2|TRBJ2-5|-
CASSLRMEGEQYF
TGTGCCAGCAGCTTGAGGATGGAGGGGGAGCAGTACTTC
>-|TRBV27|TRBJ2-1|few
CASTLLGVGANEQFF
TGTGCCAGCACTCTTCTGGGGGTTGGAGCCAATGAGCAGTTCTTC
>TRBD1|TRBV20-1|TRBJ1-1|-
CSAREQGINTEAFF
TGCAGTGCTAGAGAACAGGGGATTAACACTGAAGCTTTCTTT
>TRBD2|TRBV2|TRBJ2-1|-
CVSRRTSESYNEQFF
TGTGTCAGCAGAAGGACTAGCGAGTCCTACAATGAGCAGTTCTTC
>-|TRBV3-1|TRBJ2-7|-
CASSHQVTESEQYF
TGTGCCAGCAGCCATCAGGTCACCGAGTCCGAGCAGTACTTC
>-|TRBV2|TRBJ2-3|few
CASSEALRSTQYF
TGTGCCAGCAGTGAAGCGCTTCGAAGCACGCAGTATTTT
>-|TRBV12-1|TRBJ2-7|-
CASSFDGGTSYEQYF
TGTGCCAGCAGCTTTGATGGAGGGACCTCCTACGAGCAGTACTTC
>TRBD2|TRBV3-1|TRBJ2-7|few
CASSPAGGFTTQYF
TGTGCCAGCAGCCCAGCGGGAGGATTTACGACGCAGTACTTC
>TRBD1|TRBV20-1|TRBJ2-5|-
CSARAGTGGQETQYF
TGCAGTGCTAGAGCCGGGACAGGGGGCCAGGAGACCCAGTACTTC
>-|TRBV20-1|TRBJ2-7|-
CSARDLSSSYNEQYF
TGCAGTGCTAGAGATCTCTCGAGCTCCTACAATGAGCAGTACTTC
>-|TRBV9|TRBJ2-1|-
CASSVSPGSNEQFF
TGTGCCAGCAGCGTAAGCCCCGGATCGAATGAGCAGTTCTTC
>-|TRBV5-6|TRBJ1-2|-
CASISTDGYTF
TGTGCCAGCATCTCGACAGATGGCTACACCTTC
>-|TRBV10-2|TRBJ2-5|few
CASSESWPDVTQYF
TGCGCCAGCAGTGAGTCTTGGCCCGATGTAACCCAGTACTTC
>-|TRBV27|TRBJ1-1|few
CASSFGSGGAEAFF
TGTGCCAGCAGTTTCGGCTCTGGCGGGGCTGAAGCTTTCTTT